This TCR beta chain was sequenced for a study of cytomegalovirus exposure and HLA in healthy donors. Germline V lookup: CDR1 SGHKS, CDR2 YYEKEE (reference sequence). V was trimmed by 0 bases and J by 6 bases, leaving 9 bases between them. The CDR3 loop spans 13 amino acids. Samples came from healthy bone marrow donors. PCR amplification relied on 60 Vbeta primers (plus 13 Jbeta primers). Measured with immunoSEQ multiplex PCR; TCRdb has only the in-frame clones, and not every one. The sample lists about 140,000 clones; approximately 84% were seen once. Source material: PBMCs. V usage is TRBV5-5 and J usage is TRBJ1-2; D gene unclear. This clonotype was sampled from a man in his thirties or forties in good health and CMV-seropositive. DNA of the CDR3: TGTGCCAGCAGCTTGGACCCCTCGGATGGCTACACCTTC. This encodes CASSLDPSDGYTF.